Listed here are 7 T cell receptor beta chains from one sample, sequenced in a study of blood T cell repertoires in COVID-19. Using immunoSEQ multiplex PCR, the repertoire was profiled, and TCRdb retains in-frame clones only, with some absent. The sample lists approximately 110,000 clones; more than 70% were seen once. The sequencing input was peripheral blood. These receptors came from a human donor in a cohort sampled during active COVID-19.

Only a few counts were recorded for this clone. This chain links TRBV6-5 with TRBJ1-5; 8 bases map to TRBD1. Germline V gives CDR1 MNHEY, CDR2 SVGAGI. J was trimmed by 5 bases and V by 6 bases; bases with no gene match: 6. The CDR3 has 14 residues. The CDR3 here is CASRVDRDDQPQHF. CDR3 DNA: TGTGCCAGCAGGGTGGACAGGGACGATCAGCCCCAGCATTTT.

The chain employs TRBV19 and TRBJ1-5; possible D gene TRBD1, 6 bases. CDR3 length equals 13 residues. The V end was cut by 2 bases, the J end by 4 bases, with 6 bases between. Germline CDR1 is LNHDA and CDR2 is SQIVND (reference sequence). This chain's CDR3 is CASSITGNQPQHF. The CDR3 bases are TGTGCCAGTAGTATAACAGGGAATCAGCCCCAGCATTTT.

The rearrangement links TRBV9 to TRBJ1-1; 9 bases match TRBD1. Germline CDR1 SGDLS, CDR2 YYNGEE. The CDR3 sequence is 15 residues long. V lost 2 bases and J lost 1; bases outside the gene matches: 3. Here the CDR3 reads CASSVTGGANTEAFF. As DNA, the CDR3 is TGTGCCAGCAGCGTCACAGGGGGCGCGAACACTGAAGCTTTCTTT.

This chain connects TRBV5-1 to TRBJ2-7, with 10 nucleotides matching TRBD2. This CDR3 is 13 amino acids long. J lost 6 bases, V lost 5 bases, and 5 bases had no gene match. Germline CDR1 SGHRS, CDR2 YFSETQ. CDR3: CASSSLAGVEQYF. The CDR3 DNA reads as TGCGCCAGCAGTTCGCTAGCGGGAGTCGAGCAGTACTTC. The variable domain in full, completed from reference TRBV5-1 and TRBJ2-7, reads KAGVTQTPRYLIKTRGQQVTLSCSPISGHRSVSWYQQTPGQGLQFLFEYFSETQRNKGNFPGRFSGRQFSNSRSEMNVSTLELGDSALYLCASSSLAGVEQYFGPGTRLTVT.

The rearrangement links TRBV3-1 (or the pseudogene TRBV3-2) to TRBJ2-1; weak D call: TRBD1 (6 bases). Germline CDR1 LGHDT, CDR2 YNNKEL (reference sequence). CDR3 length equals 14 residues. Trimming stripped 0 bases from V and 14 bases from J, with 17 bases between. The CDR3 spells CASSQDRAGDGEFF. DNA for the CDR3: TGTGCCAGCAGCCAAGATCGGGCAGGGGACGGTGAGTTCTTC.

This clone was detected a few times. The genes are TRBV5-1 and TRBJ1-2; 11 bases are a match to TRBD1. Germline V lookup: CDR1 SGHRS, CDR2 YFSETQ. The CDR3 is 14 amino acids. Germline trimming cut 2 bases from V and 8 bases from J; bases unmatched to any gene: 5. CDR3 sequence: CASSFGTGGAGYTF. DNA for the CDR3: TGCGCCAGCAGCTTCGGGACAGGGGGAGCGGGCTACACCTTC.

This rearrangement joins TRBV14 to TRBJ1-2; TRBD1 matches 8 bases. The J segment lost 6 bases and the V segment lost 4 bases, leaving 4 bases of the junction unmatched. Germline V lookup: CDR1 SGHDN, CDR2 FVKESK. This CDR3 spans 13 amino acids. The CDR3 is CASSPGQGDGYTF. For the CDR3, the DNA is TGTGCCAGCAGCCCAGGACAGGGAGATGGCTACACCTTC.